A single T cell receptor (beta chain) is shown here with its context. Its cognate antigen is unknown. Overall study findings and caveats: Tumor Tregs overlapped most with tumor, then blood, naive CD4+ cells.

Constant-region reverse primers amplified full-length variable regions, followed by semi-nested Nested Universal Primer A PCR. Via MiXCR, TCRdb re-called the 5' RACE reads, giving one row per CDR3 protein. Of around 6,400 distinct CDR3 sequences listed, approximately 60% are singletons. CDR1 and CDR2 from the germline V gene are DFQATT and SNEGSKA (reference sequence). The CDR3 is 13 residues long. The trim removed 7 bases at V and 1 base at J, leaving 4 bases unmatched. The memory fraction was CD4+CD45RO+CD25- cells. The material sequenced was tumor-infiltrating memory CD4+ T cells sorted from the breast tumor. The subset here: memory CD4+ T cells, CD4+CD45RO+CD25-. The chain has TRBV20-1 and TRBJ2-4; 7 nucleotides agree with TRBD1. This TCR was recovered from a female donor with breast cancer. The CDR3 sequence is CSGGTAAKNIQYF. CDR3 sequence (DNA): TGCAGTGGGGGGACAGCGGCCAAAAACATTCAGTACTTC.